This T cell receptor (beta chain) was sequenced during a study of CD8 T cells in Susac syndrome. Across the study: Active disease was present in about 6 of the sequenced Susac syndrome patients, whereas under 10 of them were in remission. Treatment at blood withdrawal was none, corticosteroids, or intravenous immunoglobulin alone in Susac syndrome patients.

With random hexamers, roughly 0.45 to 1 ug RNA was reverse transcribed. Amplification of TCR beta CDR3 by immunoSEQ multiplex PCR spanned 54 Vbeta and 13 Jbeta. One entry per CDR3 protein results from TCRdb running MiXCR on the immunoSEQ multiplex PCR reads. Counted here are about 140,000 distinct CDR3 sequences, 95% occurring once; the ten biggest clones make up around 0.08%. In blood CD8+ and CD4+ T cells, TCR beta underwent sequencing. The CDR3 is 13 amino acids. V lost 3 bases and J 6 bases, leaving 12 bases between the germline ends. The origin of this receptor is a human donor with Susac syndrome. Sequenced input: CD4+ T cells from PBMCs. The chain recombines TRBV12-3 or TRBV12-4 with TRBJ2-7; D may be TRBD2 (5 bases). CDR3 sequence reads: CASSLARGLEQYF. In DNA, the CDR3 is TGTGCCAGCAGTTTGGCCCGGGGTCTCGAGCAGTACTTC.